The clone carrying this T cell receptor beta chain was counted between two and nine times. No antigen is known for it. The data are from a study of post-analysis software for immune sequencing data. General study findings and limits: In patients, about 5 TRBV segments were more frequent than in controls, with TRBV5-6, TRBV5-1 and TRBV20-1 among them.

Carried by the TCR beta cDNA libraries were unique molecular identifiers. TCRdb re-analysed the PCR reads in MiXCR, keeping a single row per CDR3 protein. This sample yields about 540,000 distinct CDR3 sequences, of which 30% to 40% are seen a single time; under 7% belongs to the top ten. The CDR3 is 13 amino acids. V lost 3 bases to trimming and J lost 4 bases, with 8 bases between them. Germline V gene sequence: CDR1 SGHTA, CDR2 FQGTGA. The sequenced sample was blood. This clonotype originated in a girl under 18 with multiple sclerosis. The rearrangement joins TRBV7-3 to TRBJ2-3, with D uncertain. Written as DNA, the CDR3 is TGTGCCAGCAGCTTTGAGTTCTCAGATACGCAGTATTTT. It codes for CASSFEFSDTQYF.